This T cell receptor beta chain was observed in a study of radiation and T cells in renal cell carcinoma. Broader study findings: Top tumor clonotypes rose in blood 2 weeks post-radiation, then contracted. Pretreatment tumor biopsies were lacking, so baseline clonotypes are unknown.

To note about this clone: The antigen remains unidentified.

Libraries were prepared by immunoSEQ multiplex PCR; TCRdb keeps only in-frame clonotypes and omits some of them. The sample comprises some 120,000 clones, around 90% of which are singletons, and almost 6% rests with the top ten. The germline V and J ends were trimmed by 5 bases and 1 base, with 11 bases remaining between them. Looked up from germline, CDR1 is SGHVS and CDR2 is FQNEAQ. This CDR3 comprises 14 residues. The time point was: blood 2 weeks post-SBRT. The treatment was: 15 Gy SBRT to primary tumor, nephrectomy 4 weeks later. Radiation-treated patients gave blood at baseline, week 2 and week 4.

This chain links TRBV7-8 with TRBJ1-1; D is ambiguous. The input for sequencing was blood, taken from a patient whose treatment included radiotherapy and nephrectomy. The receptor was derived from an older woman with renal cell carcinoma. The CDR3 sequence is CASSPWSTNTEAFF. The CDR3 bases are TGTGCCAGCAGCCCCTGGAGCACGAACACTGAAGCTTTCTTT.